This T cell receptor beta chain was profiled in a study of OX40 agonist ivuxolimab in advanced cancers. Whole-study findings and limits: Low normalized T-cell clonal expansion was also seen in some nonresponders.

In regard to this clone: Its antigen is undetermined.

Germline V gene lookup returns CDR1 SEHNR and CDR2 FQNEAQ (reference sequence). The CDR3 sequence is 14 residues long. Trimming took 3 bases from V and 3 from J, leaving 9 bases between them. Measured with immunoSEQ multiplex PCR; TCRdb has only the in-frame clones, and not every one. This table holds roughly 30,000 clones, roughly 86% found once. The sequence was collected from an adult with an advanced solid tumor such as melanoma, head and neck, liver or kidney cancer. This specimen consisted of CD4+ or CD8+ T cells sorted from blood, obtained in a trial of the OX40 agonist ivuxolimab. The chain couples TRBV7-9 to TRBJ1-5, with D perhaps matching TRBD1 (6 bases). In DNA, the CDR3 is TGTGCCAGCAGCTTGAAGGGGGACAATCAGCCCCAGCATTTT. Its translation is CASSLKGDNQPQHF.